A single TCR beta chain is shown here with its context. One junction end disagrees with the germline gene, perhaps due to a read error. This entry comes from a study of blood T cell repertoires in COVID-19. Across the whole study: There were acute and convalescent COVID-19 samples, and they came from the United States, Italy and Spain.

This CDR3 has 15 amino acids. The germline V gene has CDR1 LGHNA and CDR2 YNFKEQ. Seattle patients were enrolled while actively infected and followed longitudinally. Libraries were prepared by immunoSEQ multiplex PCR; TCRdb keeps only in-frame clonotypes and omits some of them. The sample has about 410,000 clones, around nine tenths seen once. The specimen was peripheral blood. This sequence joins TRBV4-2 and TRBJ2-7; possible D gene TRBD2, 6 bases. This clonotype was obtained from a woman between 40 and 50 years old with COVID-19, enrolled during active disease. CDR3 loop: CASSQQEGISYEQCF. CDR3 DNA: TGTGCCAGCAGCCAACAGGAGGGGATCTCCTACGAGCAGTGCTTC.